A selection of T cell receptor beta chains follows, all from one sample in a study of blood T cell repertoires in COVID-19. Sequencing used immunoSEQ multiplex PCR; TCRdb keeps in-frame clones, though not all of them. The repertoire has about 120,000 clones, about 81% of them found once; the top ten carry about 3.8%. Sequenced material: peripheral blood. These TCRs come from a woman in her fifties or sixties with acute or convalescent COVID-19. The CDR3 runs from the conserved cysteine through the conserved F or W. D genes are given only for firm matches. Size tells how often a clone was seen (once, few, many) or the class of an expanded clone, and some rows leave it out.

j_call | v_call | clone_size | d_call | cdr3_aa | cdr3_nt
TRBJ1-4 | TRBV5-1 | - | - | CASSPTETNEKLFF | TGCGCCAGCAGCCCGACAGAGACTAATGAAAAACTGTTTTTT
TRBJ2-1 | TRBV5-4 | - | TRBD2 | CASSGSGGVAYNEQFF | TGTGCCAGCAGCGGTAGCGGGGGGGTCGCCTACAATGAGCAGTTCTTC
TRBJ1-5 | TRBV28 | - | TRBD1 | CASRPTGYQPQHF | TGTGCCAGCAGGCCGACAGGGTATCAGCCCCAGCATTTT
TRBJ1-5 | TRBV4-2 | - | - | CASSLHRGNQPQHF | TGTGCCAGCAGCCTCCACAGGGGCAATCAGCCCCAGCATTTT
TRBJ2-1 | TRBV13 | - | TRBD2 | CASSPYGLAGGLVHNEQFF | TGTGCCAGCAGCCCCTACGGGCTAGCGGGGGGGCTGGTCCACAATGAGCAGTTCTTC
TRBJ1-3 | TRBV5-6 | - | - | CASGGAGRSGNTIYF | TGTGCCAGCGGGGGGGCCGGTCGCTCTGGAAACACCATATATTTT
TRBJ2-1 | TRBV27 | - | TRBD1 | CASRNRGPYNEQFF | TGTGCCAGCAGGAACAGGGGCCCCTACAATGAGCAGTTCTTC
TRBJ2-7 | TRBV3-1/TRBV3-2 | few | - | CASSPPGVGPLF | TGTGCCAGCAGCCCCCCGGGAGTCGGGCCACTCTTC
TRBJ2-3 | TRBV28 | - | TRBD1 | CASSPDRGPNTDTQYF | TGTGCCAGCAGTCCTGACAGGGGGCCGAACACAGATACGCAGTATTTT
TRBJ1-1 | TRBV18 | - | - | CASSATARAGGNTEAFF | TGTGCCAGCTCCGCCACTGCCAGGGCGGGGGGGAACACTGAAGCTTTCTTT
TRBJ1-1 | TRBV7-9 | - | TRBD1 | CASSLVWGQGASQNTEAFF | TGTGCCAGCAGCTTAGTTTGGGGACAGGGCGCCTCACAGAACACTGAAGCTTTCTTT
TRBJ2-7 | TRBV6-5 | - | - | CASRETASYEQYF | TGTGCCAGCAGGGAGACGGCCTCCTACGAGCAGTACTTC
TRBJ2-2 | TRBV12-5 | - | - | CASGLGQSNTGELFF | TGTGCTAGTGGTTTGGGACAGTCGAACACCGGGGAGCTGTTTTTT
TRBJ1-2 | TRBV30 | - | - | CAWSRRGGYGYTF | TGTGCCTGGAGTAGACGGGGGGGTTATGGCTACACCTTC
TRBJ2-3 | TRBV28 | - | TRBD2 | CASSLGLAFISDTQYF | TGTGCCAGCAGTTTGGGACTAGCATTTATATCAGATACGCAGTATTTT
TRBJ1-2 | TRBV6-5 | - | TRBD1 | CAAAQGPQGARGYTF | TGTGCCGCTGCCCAGGGACCCCAGGGGGCTCGGGGCTACACCTTC
TRBJ2-7 | TRBV28 | once | TRBD1 | CASSPQGQGTYEQYF | TGTGCCAGCAGTCCACAGGGACAGGGGACCTACGAGCAGTACTTC